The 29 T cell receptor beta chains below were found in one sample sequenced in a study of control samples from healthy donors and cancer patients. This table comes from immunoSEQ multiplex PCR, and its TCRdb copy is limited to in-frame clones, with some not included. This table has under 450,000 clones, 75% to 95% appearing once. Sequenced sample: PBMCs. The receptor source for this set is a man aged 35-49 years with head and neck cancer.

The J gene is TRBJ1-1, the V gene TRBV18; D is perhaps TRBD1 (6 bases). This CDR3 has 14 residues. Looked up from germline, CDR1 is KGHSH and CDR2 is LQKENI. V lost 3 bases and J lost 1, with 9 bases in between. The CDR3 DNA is TGTGCCAGCTCACCGAACAGGGCGAACACTGAAGCTTTCTTT. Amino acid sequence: CASSPNRANTEAFF.

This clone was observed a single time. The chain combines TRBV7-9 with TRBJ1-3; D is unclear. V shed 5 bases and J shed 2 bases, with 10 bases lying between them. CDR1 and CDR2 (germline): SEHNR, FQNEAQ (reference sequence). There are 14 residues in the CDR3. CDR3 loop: CASSPLVPGNTIYF. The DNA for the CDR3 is TGTGCCAGCAGCCCCCTAGTCCCTGGAAACACCATATATTTT.

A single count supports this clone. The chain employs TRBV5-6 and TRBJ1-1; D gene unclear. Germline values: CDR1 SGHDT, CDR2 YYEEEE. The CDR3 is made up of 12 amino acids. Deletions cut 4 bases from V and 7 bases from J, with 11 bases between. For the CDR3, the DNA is TGTGCCAGCAGCCTTGGAAGGAGTGAAGCTTTCTTT. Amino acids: CASSLGRSEAFF. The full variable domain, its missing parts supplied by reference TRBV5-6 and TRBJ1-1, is DAGVTQSPTHLIKTRGQQVTLRCSPKSGHDTVSWYQQALGQGPQFIFQYYEEEERQRGNFPDRFSGHQFPNYSSELNVNALLLGDSALYLCASSLGRSEAFFGQGTRLTVV.

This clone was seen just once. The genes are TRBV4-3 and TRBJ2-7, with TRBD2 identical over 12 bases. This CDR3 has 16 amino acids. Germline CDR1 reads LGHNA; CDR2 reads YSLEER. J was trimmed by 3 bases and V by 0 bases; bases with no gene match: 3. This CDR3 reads CASSQELTSGGYEQYF. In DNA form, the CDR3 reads TGCGCCAGCAGCCAAGAGTTGACTAGCGGGGGCTACGAGCAGTACTTC.

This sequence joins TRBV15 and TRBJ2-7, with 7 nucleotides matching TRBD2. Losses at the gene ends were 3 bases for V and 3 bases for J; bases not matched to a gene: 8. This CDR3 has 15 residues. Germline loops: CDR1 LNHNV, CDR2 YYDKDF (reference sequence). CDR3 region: CATSSGEGIDYEQYF. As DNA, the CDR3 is TGTGCCACCAGCAGTGGGGAGGGGATAGACTACGAGCAGTACTTC.

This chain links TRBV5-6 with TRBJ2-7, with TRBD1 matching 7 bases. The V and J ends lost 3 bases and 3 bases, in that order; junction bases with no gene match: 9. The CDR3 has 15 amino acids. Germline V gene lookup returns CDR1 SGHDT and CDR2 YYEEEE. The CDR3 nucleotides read TGTGCCAGCAGCTCGCTTGGGACAGACTTCTACGAGCAGTACTTC. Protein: CASSSLGTDFYEQYF.

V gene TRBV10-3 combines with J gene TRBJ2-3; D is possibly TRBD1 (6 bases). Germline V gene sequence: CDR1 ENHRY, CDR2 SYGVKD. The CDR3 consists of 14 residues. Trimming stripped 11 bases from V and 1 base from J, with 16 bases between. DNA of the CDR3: TGTGCCGCCAAACAGGGTTTGGGCACAGATACGCAGTATTTT. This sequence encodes CAAKQGLGTDTQYF.

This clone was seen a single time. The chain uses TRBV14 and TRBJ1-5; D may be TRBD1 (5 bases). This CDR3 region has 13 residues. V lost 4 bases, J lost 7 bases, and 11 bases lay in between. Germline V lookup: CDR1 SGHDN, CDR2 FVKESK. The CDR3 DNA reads TGTGCCAGCAGCCTGGGCGGGGACCAGCCCCAGCATTTT. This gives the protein CASSLGGDQPQHF. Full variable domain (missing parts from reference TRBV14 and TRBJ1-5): EAGVTQFPSHSVIEKGQTVTLRCDPISGHDNLYWYRRVMGKEIKFLLHFVKESKQDESGMPNNRFLAERTGGTYSTLKVQPAELEDSGVYFCASSLGGDQPQHFGDGTRLSIL.

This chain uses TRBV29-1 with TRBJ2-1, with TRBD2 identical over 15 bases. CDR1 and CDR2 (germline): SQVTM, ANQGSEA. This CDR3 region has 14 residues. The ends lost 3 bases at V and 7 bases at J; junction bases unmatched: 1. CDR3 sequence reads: CSVEGLAGGNEQFF. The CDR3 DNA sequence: TGCAGCGTTGAGGGACTAGCGGGAGGAAATGAGCAGTTCTTC.

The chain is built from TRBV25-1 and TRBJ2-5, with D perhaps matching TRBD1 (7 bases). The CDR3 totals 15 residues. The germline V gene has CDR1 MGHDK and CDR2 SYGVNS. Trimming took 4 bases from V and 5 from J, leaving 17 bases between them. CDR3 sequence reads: CASSGLGTAGETQYF. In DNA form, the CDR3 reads TGTGCCAGCAGTGGCCTGGGGACAGCGGGCGAGACCCAGTACTTC.

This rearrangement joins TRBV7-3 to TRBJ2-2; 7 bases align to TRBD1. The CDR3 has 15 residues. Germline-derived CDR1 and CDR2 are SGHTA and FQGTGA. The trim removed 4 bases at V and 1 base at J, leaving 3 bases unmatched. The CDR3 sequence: CASSSGQLNTGELFF. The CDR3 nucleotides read TGTGCCAGCAGCTCGGGACAGCTGAACACCGGGGAGCTGTTTTTT.

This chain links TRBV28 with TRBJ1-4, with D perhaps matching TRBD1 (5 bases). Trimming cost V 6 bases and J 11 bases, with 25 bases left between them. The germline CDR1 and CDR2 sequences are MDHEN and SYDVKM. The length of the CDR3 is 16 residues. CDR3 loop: CASSPPKRGFGPKLFF. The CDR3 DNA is TGTGCCAGCAGCCCCCCGAAGAGGGGATTCGGCCCCAAACTGTTTTTT.

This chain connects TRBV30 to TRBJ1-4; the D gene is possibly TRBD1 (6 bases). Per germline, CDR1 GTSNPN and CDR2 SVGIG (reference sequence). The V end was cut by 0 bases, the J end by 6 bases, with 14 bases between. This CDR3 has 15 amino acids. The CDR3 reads CAWSVRGGYHEKLFF. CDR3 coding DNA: TGTGCCTGGAGTGTACGAGGGGGGTATCATGAAAAACTGTTTTTT.

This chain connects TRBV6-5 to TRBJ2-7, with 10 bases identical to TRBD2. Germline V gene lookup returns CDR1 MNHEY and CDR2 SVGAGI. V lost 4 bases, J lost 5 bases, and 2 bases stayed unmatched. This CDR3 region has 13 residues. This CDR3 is CASSSSGSHEQYF. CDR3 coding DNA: TGTGCCAGCAGTTCTAGCGGGAGCCACGAGCAGTACTTC.

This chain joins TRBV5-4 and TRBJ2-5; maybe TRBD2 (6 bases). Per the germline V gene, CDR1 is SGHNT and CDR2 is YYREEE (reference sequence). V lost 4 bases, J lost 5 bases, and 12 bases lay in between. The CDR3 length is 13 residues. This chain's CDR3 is CASSRDWRETQYF. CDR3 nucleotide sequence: TGTGCCAGCAGCCGGGACTGGAGGGAGACCCAGTACTTC.

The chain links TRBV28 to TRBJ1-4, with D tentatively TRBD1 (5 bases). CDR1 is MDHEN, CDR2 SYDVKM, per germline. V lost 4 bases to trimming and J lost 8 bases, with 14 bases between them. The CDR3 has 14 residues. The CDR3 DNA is TGTGCCAGCAGTTCCAGGGACGGTGGGGAAAAACTGTTTTTT. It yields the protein CASSSRDGGEKLFF. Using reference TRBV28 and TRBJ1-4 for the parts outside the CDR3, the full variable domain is DVKVTQSSRYLVKRTGEKVFLECVQDMDHENMFWYRQDPGLGLRLIYFSYDVKMKEKGDIPEGYSVSREKKERFSLILESASTNQTSMYLCASSSRDGGEKLFFGSGTQLSVL.

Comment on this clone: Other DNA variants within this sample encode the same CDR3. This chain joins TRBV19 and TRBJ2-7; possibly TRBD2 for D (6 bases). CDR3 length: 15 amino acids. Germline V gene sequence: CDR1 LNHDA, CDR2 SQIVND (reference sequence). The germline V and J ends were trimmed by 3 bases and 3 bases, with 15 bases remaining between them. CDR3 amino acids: CASSIVLGGNYEQYF. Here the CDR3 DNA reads TGTGCCAGTAGTATCGTCCTAGGCGGGAACTACGAGCAGTACTTC. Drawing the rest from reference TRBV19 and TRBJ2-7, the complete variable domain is DGGITQSPKYLFRKEGQNVTLSCEQNLNHDAMYWYRQDPGQGLRLIYYSQIVNDFQKGDIAEGYSVSREKKESFPLTVTSAQKNPTAFYLCASSIVLGGNYEQYFGPGTRLTVT.

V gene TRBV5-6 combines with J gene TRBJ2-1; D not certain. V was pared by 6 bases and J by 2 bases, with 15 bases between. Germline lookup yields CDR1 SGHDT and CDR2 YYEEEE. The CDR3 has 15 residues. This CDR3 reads CASTSPGLPYNEQFF. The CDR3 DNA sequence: TGTGCCAGCACCTCCCCCGGGTTACCCTACAATGAGCAGTTCTTC. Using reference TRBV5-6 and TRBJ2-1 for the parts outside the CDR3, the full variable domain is DAGVTQSPTHLIKTRGQQVTLRCSPKSGHDTVSWYQQALGQGPQFIFQYYEEEERQRGNFPDRFSGHQFPNYSSELNVNALLLGDSALYLCASTSPGLPYNEQFFGPGTRLTVL.

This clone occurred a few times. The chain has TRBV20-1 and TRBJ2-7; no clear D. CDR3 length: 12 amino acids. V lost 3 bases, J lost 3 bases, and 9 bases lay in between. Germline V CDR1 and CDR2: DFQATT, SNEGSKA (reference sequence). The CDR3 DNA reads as TGCAGTGCTAGTTGGGCAGGCTACGAGCAGTACTTC. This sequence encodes CSASWAGYEQYF.

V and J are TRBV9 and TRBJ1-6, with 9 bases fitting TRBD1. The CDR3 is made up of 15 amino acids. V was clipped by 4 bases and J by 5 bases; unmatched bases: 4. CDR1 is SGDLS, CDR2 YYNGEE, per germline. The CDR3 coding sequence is TGTGCCAGCAGCTCTCGGACAGGGGATAATTCACCCCTCCACTTT. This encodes CASSSRTGDNSPLHF.

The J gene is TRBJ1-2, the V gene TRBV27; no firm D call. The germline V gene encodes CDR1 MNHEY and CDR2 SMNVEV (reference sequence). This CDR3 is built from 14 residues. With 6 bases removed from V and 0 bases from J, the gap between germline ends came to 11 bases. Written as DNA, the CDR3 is TGTGCCAGCAGATCTCCGGACCCTAACTATGGCTACACCTTC. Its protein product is CASRSPDPNYGYTF.

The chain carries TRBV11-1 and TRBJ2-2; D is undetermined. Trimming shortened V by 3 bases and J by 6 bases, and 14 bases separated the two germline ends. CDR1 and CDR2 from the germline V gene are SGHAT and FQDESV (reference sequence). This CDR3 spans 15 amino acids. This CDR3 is CASSLSPQSAGELFF. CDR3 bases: TGTGCCAGCAGCTTGTCCCCCCAGAGCGCCGGGGAGCTGTTTTTT.

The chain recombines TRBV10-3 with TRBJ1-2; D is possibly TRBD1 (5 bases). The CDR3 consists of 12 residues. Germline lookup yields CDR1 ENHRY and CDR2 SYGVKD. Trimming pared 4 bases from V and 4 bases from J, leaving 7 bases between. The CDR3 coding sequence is TGTGCCATCAGTGGGCAGGGCTATGGCTACACCTTC. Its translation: CAISGQGYGYTF.

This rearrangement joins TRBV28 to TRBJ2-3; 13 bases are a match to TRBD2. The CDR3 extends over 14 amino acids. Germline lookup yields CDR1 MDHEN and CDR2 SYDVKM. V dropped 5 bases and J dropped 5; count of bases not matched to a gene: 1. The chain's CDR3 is CASSGTSGKDTQYF. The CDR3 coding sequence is TGTGCCAGCAGTGGGACTAGCGGGAAAGATACGCAGTATTTT.

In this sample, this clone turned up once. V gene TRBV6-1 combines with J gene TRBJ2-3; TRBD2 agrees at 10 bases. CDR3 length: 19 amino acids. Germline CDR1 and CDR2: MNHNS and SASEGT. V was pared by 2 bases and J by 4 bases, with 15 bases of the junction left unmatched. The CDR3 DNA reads TGTGCCAGCAGTGAACGTTGGAGGAGCGGGGGGGCGTTTGCAGATACGCAGTATTTT. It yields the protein CASSERWRSGGAFADTQYF.

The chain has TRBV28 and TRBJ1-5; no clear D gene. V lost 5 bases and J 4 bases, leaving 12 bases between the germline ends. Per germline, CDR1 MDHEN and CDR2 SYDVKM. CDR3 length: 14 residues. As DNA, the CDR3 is TGTGCCAGCAGTCCCTCGTTAGGAAATCAGCCCCAGCATTTT. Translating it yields CASSPSLGNQPQHF.

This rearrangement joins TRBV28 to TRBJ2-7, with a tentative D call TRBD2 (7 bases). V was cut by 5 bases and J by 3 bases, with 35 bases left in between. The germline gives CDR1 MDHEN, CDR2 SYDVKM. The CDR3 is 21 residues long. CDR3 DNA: TGTGCCAGCAGTCCCCGGACAGTGGACTTTATTAGGGGCGGGACTATCTACGAGCAGTACTTC. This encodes CASSPRTVDFIRGGTIYEQYF.

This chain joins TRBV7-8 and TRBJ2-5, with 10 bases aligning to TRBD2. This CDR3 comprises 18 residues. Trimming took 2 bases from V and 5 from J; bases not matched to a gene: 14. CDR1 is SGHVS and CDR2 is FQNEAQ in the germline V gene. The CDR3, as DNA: TGTGCCAGCAGCTTAAGGGCTAGCGGGAGCTTAGGGGGGGAGACCCAGTACTTC. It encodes CASSLRASGSLGGETQYF.

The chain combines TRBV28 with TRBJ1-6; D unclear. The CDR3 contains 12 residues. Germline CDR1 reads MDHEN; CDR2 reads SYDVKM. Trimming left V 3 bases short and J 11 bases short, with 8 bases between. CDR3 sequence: CASSFLATPLHF. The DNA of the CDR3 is TGTGCCAGCAGTTTCTTAGCAACACCCCTCCACTTT.